This TCR beta chain comes out of a study of graft-versus-host responses after intestinal transplantation. Whole-study findings and limits: Association was observed between peak circulating GvH clone levels and early post-transplant HvG declines.

The CDR3 extends over 14 amino acids. Looked up from germline, CDR1 is SNHLY and CDR2 is FYNNEI. V gave up 2 bases and J gave up 5 bases, with 10 bases separating them. Regarding this clone: Its antigen is still unknown.

Profiled with immunoSEQ multiplex PCR; TCRdb holds only in-frame clones, not every one. The repertoire includes about 100,000 clones, approximately 90% of them detected once, and about 0.73% sits in the top ten. The genes are TRBV2 and TRBJ2-1; D not resolved. Sequenced material: unstimulated CD4+ T cells sorted from spleen or lymph node cells, taken before transplant. This TCR derives from a human donor who was the organ donor for an intestinal transplant. For the CDR3, the DNA is TGTGCCAGCAGTGAAACGCCGTTCGACAATGAGCAGTTCTTC. Amino acids: CASSETPFDNEQFF.